One and the same sample provided the 7 T cell receptor beta chains below, sequenced in a study of control samples from healthy donors and cancer patients. The protocol was immunoSEQ multiplex PCR, while the TCRdb copy is restricted to in-frame clones and leaves out a portion. The sample yields fewer than 200,000 clones, 80% to 95% seen once. The sequenced sample consisted of blood. Receptor source: a woman in her sixties or seventies in good health.

The chain has TRBV27 and TRBJ2-7, with 11 positions matching TRBD1. This CDR3 has 15 amino acids. Unmatched junction bases numbered 4, after V lost 4 bases and J lost 2 bases. Looked up from germline, CDR1 is MNHEY and CDR2 is SMNVEV (reference sequence). This CDR3 reads CASSSPGQGAYEQYF. In DNA, the CDR3 is TGTGCCAGCAGTTCCCCGGGACAGGGGGCCTACGAGCAGTACTTC.

This chain joins TRBV10-3 and TRBJ2-2; TRBD1 agrees at 8 bases. This CDR3 is built from 14 residues. The trim removed 6 bases at V and 3 bases at J, leaving 3 bases unmatched. CDR1 is ENHRY and CDR2 is SYGVKD in the germline V gene. In DNA form, the CDR3 reads TGTGCCATCAGAGACAGGGGCGACACCGGGGAGCTGTTTTTT. As protein: CAIRDRGDTGELFF.

V gene TRBV7-2 combines with J gene TRBJ2-7, with no clear D. The CDR3 extends over 15 amino acids. Germline V gives CDR1 SGHTA, CDR2 FQGNSA. Trimming took off 0 bases at V and 7 bases at J, with 16 bases between the two ends. This CDR3 reads CASSLAPSFSKEQYF. The DNA of the CDR3 is TGTGCCAGCAGCTTAGCGCCCAGCTTCAGCAAGGAGCAGTACTTC.

The genes are TRBV6-5 and TRBJ1-3; a weak D match, TRBD1 (6 bases). Trimming pared 6 bases from V and 3 bases from J, leaving 12 bases between. Germline V gene lookup returns CDR1 MNHEY and CDR2 SVGAGI. This CDR3 has 14 residues. The CDR3 loop reads CASSLGGYGNTIYF. The CDR3 region has the DNA TGTGCCAGCAGCCTAGGGGGGTATGGAAACACCATATATTTT.

The chain combines TRBV4-1 with TRBJ1-5; tentative D call: TRBD1 (5 bases). Germline CDR1 is MGHRA and CDR2 is YSYEKL. Trimming removed 0 bases at V and 5 bases at J, with 14 bases between. The CDR3 is made up of 16 amino acids. The CDR3 loop is CASSQDSGATYQPQHF. The CDR3 DNA reads as TGCGCCAGCAGCCAAGATAGCGGGGCGACATATCAGCCCCAGCATTTT.

CDR3: CASSISVGAEQYF. The CDR3 DNA follows: TGTGCCAGTAGTATCTCCGTGGGGGCCGAGCAGTACTTC. This chain joins TRBV19 and TRBJ2-7; tentatively, D is TRBD1 (6 bases). The germline gives CDR1 LNHDA, CDR2 SQIVND (reference sequence). The CDR3 length is 13 residues. The V end was cut by 3 bases, the J end by 6 bases, with 12 bases between.

The rearrangement links TRBV6-1 to TRBJ1-1; D gene unclear. In germline, CDR1 is MNHNS, CDR2 SASEGT. The CDR3 spans 15 residues. Trimming pared 2 bases from V and 3 bases from J, leaving 13 bases between. CDR3 in amino acids: CASSESSMGHTEAFF. The CDR3 DNA is TGTGCCAGCAGTGAATCATCCATGGGTCACACTGAAGCTTTCTTT.